These 30 T cell receptor beta chains originate from one sample sequenced in a study of fetal regulatory T cell absence and autoimmunity. The data were produced by immunoSEQ multiplex PCR, yet TCRdb's version contains in-frame clones alone and is incomplete. The sample has about 95,000 clones, approximately 75% seen once; the top ten hold roughly 2%. Sequencing used pancreas tissue. These receptors came from a male donor with IPEX syndrome.

This clone was seen more than once but under ten times. The chain couples TRBV6-5 to TRBJ1-6, with D perhaps matching TRBD1 (5 bases). The V gene lost 5 bases and the J gene lost 9 bases, with 14 bases spanning the gap. The CDR3 loop spans 14 amino acids. Germline V gene data show CDR1 as MNHEY and CDR2 as SVGAGI. CDR3 residues: CASSKAGGASPLHF. CDR3 bases: TGTGCCAGCAGTAAGGCAGGTGGGGCTTCACCCCTCCACTTT.

The rearrangement joins TRBV7-9 to TRBJ2-5; tentatively, D is TRBD1 (6 bases). Deletions cut 5 bases from V and 6 bases from J, with 13 bases between. Germline lookup yields CDR1 SEHNR and CDR2 FQNEAQ (reference sequence). The CDR3 contains 13 residues. The CDR3 protein is CASSRPQGQTQYF. The CDR3 bases are TGTGCCAGCAGCCGACCGCAGGGGCAGACCCAGTACTTC.

This chain uses TRBV19 with TRBJ1-2; perhaps TRBD1 as D (5 bases). The germline V gene encodes CDR1 LNHDA and CDR2 SQIVND (reference sequence). V lost 4 bases and J 13 bases, leaving 19 bases between the germline ends. The length of the CDR3 is 13 residues. The CDR3 sequence: CASSTGPSLGLTF. CDR3 bases: TGTGCCAGTAGTACAGGCCCCTCTTTGGGGCTCACCTTC.

The chain carries TRBV19 and TRBJ2-7, with D possibly being TRBD2 (6 bases). The CDR3 covers 13 residues. V was shortened by 5 bases and J by 4 bases, with 12 bases between the two germline ends. Germline loops: CDR1 LNHDA, CDR2 SQIVND (reference sequence). The CDR3 DNA reads as TGTGCCAGTAGTCTCCGGGACTTTTACGAGCAGTACTTC. The encoded protein is CASSLRDFYEQYF.

This clone was found a few times. The CDR3 nucleotides read TGTGCCAGCAGCGAAGGGACCGGGGAGCTGTTTTTT. Translated, it gives CASSEGTGELFF. J is TRBJ2-2 and V is TRBV5-6; D gene unclear. V was trimmed by 4 bases and J by 5 bases, leaving 6 bases between them. Germline CDR1 reads SGHDT; CDR2 reads YYEEEE. The CDR3 is 12 residues long.

The chain couples TRBV5-1 to TRBJ2-3; TRBD1 agrees at 11 bases. CDR3 length equals 17 residues. Germline trimming cut 0 bases from V and 2 bases from J; bases unmatched to any gene: 5. Germline V gene data show CDR1 as SGHRS and CDR2 as YFSETQ. CDR3 sequence reads: CASSLVGTGGPTDTQYF. CDR3 DNA: TGCGCCAGCAGCTTGGTCGGGACAGGGGGACCCACAGATACGCAGTATTTT.

This chain links TRBV4-2 with TRBJ2-7; TRBD1 agrees at 8 bases. Germline-derived CDR1 and CDR2 are LGHNA and YNFKEQ. The CDR3 spans 13 residues. V trimming: 4 bases; J trimming: 6 bases; junction bases outside the gene matches: 5. The CDR3 DNA follows: TGTGCCAGCAGCCCGAAACAGGGGGTCGAGCAGTACTTC. Translation: CASSPKQGVEQYF.

The gene calls are TRBV5-4 and TRBJ2-2; D might be TRBD1 (8 bases). The ends were cut back, 4 bases at V and 3 bases at J, with 25 bases in the middle. Per the germline V gene, CDR1 is SGHNT and CDR2 is YYREEE (reference sequence). The CDR3 extends over 19 amino acids. The CDR3 here is CASSPRQGRNGLDTGELFF. CDR3 nucleotide sequence: TGTGCCAGCAGCCCGCGACAGGGGCGGAATGGACTAGACACCGGGGAGCTGTTTTTT.

The genes are TRBV6-1 and TRBJ2-7; no clear D gene. The length of the CDR3 is 11 residues. The V gene lost 7 bases and the J gene lost 3 bases, with 7 bases spanning the gap. Germline V gene data show CDR1 as MNHNS and CDR2 as SASEGT. CDR3 bases: TGTGCCAGCAATTCGTTCTACGAGCAGTACTTC. This encodes CASNSFYEQYF.

This chain joins TRBV10-3 and TRBJ2-7, with 11 positions matching TRBD2. CDR1 is ENHRY, CDR2 SYGVKD, per germline. This CDR3 is built from 16 residues. V lost 2 bases to trimming and J lost 5 bases; unmatched junction nucleotides: 8. CDR3 region: CAISEPTSGRYDEQYF. CDR3 bases: TGTGCCATCAGTGAGCCCACTAGCGGGAGATACGACGAGCAGTACTTC.

The chain employs TRBV28 and TRBJ1-1; weak D call: TRBD1 (6 bases). This CDR3 region has 11 residues. Germline loops: CDR1 MDHEN, CDR2 SYDVKM. V lost 10 bases, J lost 5 bases, and 11 bases lay in between. This CDR3 is CATGGRTEAFF. The CDR3, as DNA: TGTGCCACGGGGGGCCGAACTGAAGCTTTCTTT.

The CDR3 nucleotides are TGTGCCAGCAGCTTCCGCCTAGTGGGCCACAATGAGCAGTTCTTC. Its translation is CASSFRLVGHNEQFF. The V and J genes are TRBV11-2 and TRBJ2-1; D is unresolved. This CDR3 has 15 residues. The germline V and J ends were trimmed by 3 bases and 5 bases, with 14 bases remaining between them. CDR1 and CDR2 from the germline V gene are SGHAT and FQNNGV. The full variable domain, with the rest looked up from reference TRBV11-2 and TRBJ2-1, is EAGVAQSPRYKIIEKRQSVAFWCNPISGHATLYWYQQILGQGPKLLIQFQNNGVVDDSQLPKDRFSAERLKGVDSTLKIQPAKLEDSAVYLCASSFRLVGHNEQFFGPGTRLTVL.

A few counts support this clone. The genes are TRBV4-1 and TRBJ2-7, with TRBD1 identical over 7 bases. The V and J ends lost 4 bases and 5 bases, in that order; junction bases with no gene match: 8. From germline, CDR1 is MGHRA and CDR2 YSYEKL. The CDR3 length is 14 residues. The CDR3 protein is CASSRYGQANEQYF. CDR3 in DNA: TGCGCCAGCAGCCGGTATGGACAGGCCAACGAGCAGTACTTC.

V usage is TRBV4-3 and J usage is TRBJ2-1; 11 bases fit TRBD2. The trim removed 1 base at V and 4 bases at J, leaving 15 bases unmatched. The germline gives CDR1 LGHNA, CDR2 YSLEER. The CDR3 has 20 residues. CDR3 in DNA: TGCGCCAGCAGCCAAGTTGCCGGCACTAGCGGGGGCCAGGGTTACAATGAGCAGTTCTTC. Translation: CASSQVAGTSGGQGYNEQFF.

The rearrangement joins TRBV5-1 to TRBJ2-7; D remains unclear. Germline V gene sequence: CDR1 SGHRS, CDR2 YFSETQ. The length of the CDR3 is 17 residues. V shed 4 bases and J shed 3 bases, with 23 bases lying between them. In DNA form, the CDR3 reads TGCGCCAGCAGCCAAGAGCAGCTCCAACAAGGTTTCTACGAGCAGTACTTC. Residues: CASSQEQLQQGFYEQYF. Looking up the rest from reference TRBV5-1 and TRBJ2-7 gives the full variable domain: KAGVTQTPRYLIKTRGQQVTLSCSPISGHRSVSWYQQTPGQGLQFLFEYFSETQRNKGNFPGRFSGRQFSNSRSEMNVSTLELGDSALYLCASSQEQLQQGFYEQYFGPGTRLTVT.

The sample holds one count of this clone. The chain employs TRBV4-1 and TRBJ2-3; D is perhaps TRBD1 (5 bases). Germline lookup yields CDR1 MGHRA and CDR2 YSYEKL. Between the trimmed V and J ends, which lost 4 bases and 6 bases, there was a span of 11 bases. The CDR3 has 13 amino acids. This chain's CDR3 is CASSRGWGDTQYF. CDR3 nucleotide sequence: TGCGCCAGCAGCCGTGGGTGGGGCGATACGCAGTATTTT.

The chain joins TRBV9 to TRBJ2-1; the D is unclear. The length of the CDR3 is 12 residues. The germline V gene encodes CDR1 SGDLS and CDR2 YYNGEE. V was shortened by 3 bases and J by 8 bases, with 9 bases between the two germline ends. The CDR3 bases are TGTGCCAGCAGCGGGGCAGGCGATGAGCAGTTCTTC. Amino acid sequence: CASSGAGDEQFF. The complete variable domain, with remaining parts taken from reference TRBV9 and TRBJ2-1, reads DSGVTQTPKHLITATGQRVTLRCSPRSGDLSVYWYQQSLDQGLQFLIQYYNGEERAKGNILERFSAQQFPDLHSELNLSSLELGDSALYFCASSGAGDEQFFGPGTRLTVL.

This clone came up once. The chain is built from TRBV5-1 and TRBJ1-1; 9 bases align to TRBD1. This CDR3 is 15 amino acids long. The germline V gene encodes CDR1 SGHRS and CDR2 YFSETQ. CDR3 loop: CVSRPDRGFGSEAFF. The DNA of the CDR3 is TGCGTCTCAAGACCCGACAGGGGGTTCGGGTCTGAAGCTTTCTTT.

The chain recombines TRBV19 with TRBJ2-3, with D perhaps being TRBD1 or TRBD2 (5 bases each). Germline values: CDR1 LNHDA, CDR2 SQIVND (reference sequence). Trimming cost V 5 bases and J 0 bases, with 12 bases left between them. The length of the CDR3 is 15 residues. CDR3 DNA sequence: TGTGCCAGTAGTGTCACGGGACCCAGCACAGATACGCAGTATTTT. Translating it yields CASSVTGPSTDTQYF.

The rearrangement uses TRBV5-1 and TRBJ2-7; 10 nucleotides match TRBD2. Germline V gene lookup returns CDR1 SGHRS and CDR2 YFSETQ. This CDR3 is built from 15 residues. Trimming at V came to 4 bases and at J to 3 bases, leaving 7 bases not matched to a gene. Written as DNA, the CDR3 is TGCGCCAGCAGCCCTACAGGGACTAGCGACTACGAGCAGTACTTC. Translation: CASSPTGTSDYEQYF.

This chain uses TRBV25-1 with TRBJ2-5; D is undetermined. This CDR3 is built from 11 residues. The germline gives CDR1 MGHDK, CDR2 SYGVNS. Deletions cut 1 base from V and 5 bases from J, with 2 bases between. DNA of the CDR3: TGTGCCAGCAGTGAATGGGAGACCCAGTACTTC. Amino acids: CASSEWETQYF.

This clone appeared once. This chain connects TRBV15 to TRBJ1-2; D perhaps matches TRBD1 (5 bases). V gave up 3 bases and J gave up 0 bases, with 11 bases separating them. This CDR3 is built from 15 residues. From germline, CDR1 is LNHNV and CDR2 YYDKDF (reference sequence). The CDR3 DNA reads TGTGCCACCAGCAGGGATCGGACACCTAACTATGGCTACACCTTC. This translates into CATSRDRTPNYGYTF. Full variable domain (remainder filled in from reference TRBV15 and TRBJ1-2): DAMVIQNPRYQVTQFGKPVTLSCSQTLNHNVMYWYQQKSSQAPKLLFHYYDKDFNNEADTPDNFQSRRPNTSFCFLDIRSPGLGDTAMYLCATSRDRTPNYGYTFGSGTRLTVV.

This rearrangement joins TRBV5-5 to TRBJ2-7, with 7 bases matching TRBD2. The CDR3 runs to 14 residues. V gave up 4 bases and J gave up 3 bases; unmatched junction bases: 7. In germline, CDR1 is SGHKS, CDR2 YYEKEE (reference sequence). CDR3 protein: CASSRRTSDYEQYF. The CDR3 DNA reads as TGTGCCAGCAGCAGAAGAACTAGCGACTACGAGCAGTACTTC.

V is TRBV7-8 and J is TRBJ2-7; 12 nucleotides align to TRBD1. The germline V gene encodes CDR1 SGHVS and CDR2 FQNEAQ. The V and J ends lost 5 bases and 4 bases, in that order; junction bases with no gene match: 9. This CDR3 contains 16 residues. CDR3 amino acids: CASSRRRDRGQYEQYF. As DNA, the CDR3 is TGTGCCAGCAGCCGACGCCGGGACAGGGGGCAATACGAGCAGTACTTC.

The rearrangement uses TRBV5-4 and TRBJ2-7; no definite D call. Germline V gene data show CDR1 as SGHNT and CDR2 as YYREEE (reference sequence). Trimming took 2 bases from V and 1 from J, leaving 7 bases between them. This CDR3 contains 13 residues. CDR3 DNA: TGTGCCAGCAGCTTTTATCGGTCCTACGAGCAGTACTTC. It encodes CASSFYRSYEQYF.

J is TRBJ2-2 and V is TRBV7-6, with D tentatively TRBD1 (5 bases). The V and J ends lost 2 bases and 1 base respectively, with 5 bases between them. There are 14 residues in the CDR3. Germline V gene lookup returns CDR1 SGHVS and CDR2 FNYEAQ. CDR3 nucleotide sequence: TGTGCCAGCAGCTTAAGGGGGAACACCGGGGAGCTGTTTTTT. It translates to CASSLRGNTGELFF.

The CDR3 sequence is CASSPGGQGQETQYF. CDR3 DNA sequence: TGTGCCAGCAGCCCCGGGGGACAGGGCCAAGAGACCCAGTACTTC. The rearrangement uses TRBV11-3 and TRBJ2-5, with TRBD1 matching over 9 bases. Per germline, CDR1 SGHNT and CDR2 YENEEA. The ends lost 5 bases at V and 1 base at J; junction bases unmatched: 5. The CDR3 consists of 15 residues.

This rearrangement joins TRBV7-2 to TRBJ1-2; D not resolved. There are 16 residues in the CDR3. The germline gives CDR1 SGHTA, CDR2 FQGNSA. Trimming took off 5 bases at V and 1 base at J, with 17 bases between the two ends. The CDR3 spells CASSLLGLPLNYGYTF. The CDR3 bases are TGTGCCAGCAGCCTCCTAGGCCTCCCCCTTAACTATGGCTACACCTTC.

The V and J genes are TRBV5-4 and TRBJ2-1; no firm D call. Germline-derived CDR1 and CDR2 are SGHNT and YYREEE (reference sequence). The CDR3 totals 12 residues. Trimming took off 2 bases at V and 7 bases at J, with 7 bases between the two ends. CDR3 sequence reads: CASSFMENEQFF. CDR3 DNA sequence: TGTGCCAGCAGCTTTATGGAAAATGAGCAGTTCTTC.

Written as DNA, the CDR3 is TGTGCCAGCAGCACTCTGGTTCTGGGGGACCGTAGCACAGATACGCAGTATTTT. It is translated as CASSTLVLGDRSTDTQYF. The gene calls are TRBV13 and TRBJ2-3; TRBD1 or TRBD2 may be the D gene (5 bases each). The ends were cut back, 5 bases at V and 0 bases at J, with 21 bases in the middle. CDR1 is PRHDT and CDR2 is FYEKMQ in the germline V gene (reference sequence). The CDR3 contains 18 residues.